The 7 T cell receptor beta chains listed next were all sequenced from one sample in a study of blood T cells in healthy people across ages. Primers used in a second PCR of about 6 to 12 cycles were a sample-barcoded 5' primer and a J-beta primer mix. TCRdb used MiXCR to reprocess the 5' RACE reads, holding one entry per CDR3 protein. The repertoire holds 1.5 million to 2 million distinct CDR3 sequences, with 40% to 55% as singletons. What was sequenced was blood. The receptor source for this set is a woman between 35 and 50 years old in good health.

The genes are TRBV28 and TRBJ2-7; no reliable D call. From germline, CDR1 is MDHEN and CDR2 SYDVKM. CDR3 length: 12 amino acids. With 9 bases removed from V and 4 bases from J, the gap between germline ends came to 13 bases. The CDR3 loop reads CASRGQNYEQYF. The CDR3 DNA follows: TGTGCCAGTCGTGGGCAGAATTACGAGCAGTACTTC.

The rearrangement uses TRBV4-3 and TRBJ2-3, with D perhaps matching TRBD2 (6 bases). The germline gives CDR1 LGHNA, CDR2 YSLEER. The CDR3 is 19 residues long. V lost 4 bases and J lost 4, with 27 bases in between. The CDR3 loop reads CASSPSWTISGVGADTQYF. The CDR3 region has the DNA TGCGCCAGCAGCCCCTCCTGGACTATCTCGGGGGTAGGGGCAGATACGCAGTATTTT.

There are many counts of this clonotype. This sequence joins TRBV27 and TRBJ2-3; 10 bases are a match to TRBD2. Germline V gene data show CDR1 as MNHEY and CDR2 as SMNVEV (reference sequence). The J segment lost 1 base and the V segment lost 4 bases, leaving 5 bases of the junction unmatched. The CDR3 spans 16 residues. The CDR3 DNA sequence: TGTGCCAGCAGTTCGCGGCTAGCGGGGGGCACAGATACGCAGTATTTT. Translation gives CASSSRLAGGTDTQYF.

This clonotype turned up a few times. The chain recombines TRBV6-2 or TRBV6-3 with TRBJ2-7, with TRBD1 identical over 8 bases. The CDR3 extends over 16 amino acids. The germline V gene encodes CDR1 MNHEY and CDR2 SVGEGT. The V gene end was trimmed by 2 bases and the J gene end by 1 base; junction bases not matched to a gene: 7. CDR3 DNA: TGTGCCAGCAGTTACCTATCAGGGGGCAAGTCCTACGAGCAGTACTTC. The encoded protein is CASSYLSGGKSYEQYF.

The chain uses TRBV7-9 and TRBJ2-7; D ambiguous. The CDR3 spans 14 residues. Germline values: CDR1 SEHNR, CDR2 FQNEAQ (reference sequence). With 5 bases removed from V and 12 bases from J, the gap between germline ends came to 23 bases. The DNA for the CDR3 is TGTGCCAGCAGCCCCTTCGCGGTGGAAGAGACCCGGTACTTC. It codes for CASSPFAVEETRYF.

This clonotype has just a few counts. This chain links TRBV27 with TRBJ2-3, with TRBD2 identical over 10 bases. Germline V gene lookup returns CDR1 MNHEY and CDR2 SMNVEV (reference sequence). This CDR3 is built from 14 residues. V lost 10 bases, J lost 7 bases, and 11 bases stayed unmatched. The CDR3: CATSYLAGGNTQYF. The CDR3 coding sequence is TGTGCCACCTCATACTTAGCGGGGGGAAATACGCAGTATTTT.

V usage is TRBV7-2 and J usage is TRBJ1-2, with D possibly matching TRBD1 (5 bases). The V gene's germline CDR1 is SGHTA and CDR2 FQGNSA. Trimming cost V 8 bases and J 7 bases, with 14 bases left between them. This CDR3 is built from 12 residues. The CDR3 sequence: CASRTGSSGYTF. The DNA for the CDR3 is TGTGCCAGCCGTACAGGTTCCTCTGGCTACACCTTC.